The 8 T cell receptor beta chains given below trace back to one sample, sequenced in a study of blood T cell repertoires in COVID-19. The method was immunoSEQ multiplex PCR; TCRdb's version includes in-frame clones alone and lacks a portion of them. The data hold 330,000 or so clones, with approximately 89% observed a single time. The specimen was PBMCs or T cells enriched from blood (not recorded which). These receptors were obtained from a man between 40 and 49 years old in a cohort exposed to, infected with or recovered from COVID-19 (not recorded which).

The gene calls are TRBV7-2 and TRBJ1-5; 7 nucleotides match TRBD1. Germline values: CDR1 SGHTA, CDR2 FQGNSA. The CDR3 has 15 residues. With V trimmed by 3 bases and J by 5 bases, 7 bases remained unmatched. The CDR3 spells CASSLPGQQHQPQHF. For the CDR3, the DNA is TGTGCCAGCAGCTTGCCGGGACAGCAGCATCAGCCCCAGCATTTT. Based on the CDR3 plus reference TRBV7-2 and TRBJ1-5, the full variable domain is GAGVSQSPSNKVTEKGKDVELRCDPISGHTALYWYRQSLGQGLEFLIYFQGNSAPDKSGLPSDRFSAERTGGSVSTLTIQRTQQEDSAVYLCASSLPGQQHQPQHFGDGTRLSIL.

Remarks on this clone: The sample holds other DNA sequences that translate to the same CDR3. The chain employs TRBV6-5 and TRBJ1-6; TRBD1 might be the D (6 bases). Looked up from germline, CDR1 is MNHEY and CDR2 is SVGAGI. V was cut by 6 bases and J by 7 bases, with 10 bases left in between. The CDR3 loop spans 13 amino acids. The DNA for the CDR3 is TGTGCCAGCAGCTATACAGGGAATTCACCCCTCCACTTT. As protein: CASSYTGNSPLHF.

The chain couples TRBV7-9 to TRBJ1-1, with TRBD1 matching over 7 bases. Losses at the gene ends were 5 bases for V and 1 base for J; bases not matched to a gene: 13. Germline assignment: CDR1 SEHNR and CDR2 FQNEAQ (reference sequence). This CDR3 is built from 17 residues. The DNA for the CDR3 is TGTGCCAGCAGCCCCAGGCAGGGGGGTGAGGGGAACACTGAAGCTTTCTTT. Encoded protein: CASSPRQGGEGNTEAFF.

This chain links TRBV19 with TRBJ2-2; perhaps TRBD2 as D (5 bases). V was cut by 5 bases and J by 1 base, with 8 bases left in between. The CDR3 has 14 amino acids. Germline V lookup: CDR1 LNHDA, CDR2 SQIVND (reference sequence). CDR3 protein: CASSSGMNTGELFF. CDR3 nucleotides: TGTGCCAGTAGTTCGGGGATGAACACCGGGGAGCTGTTTTTT.

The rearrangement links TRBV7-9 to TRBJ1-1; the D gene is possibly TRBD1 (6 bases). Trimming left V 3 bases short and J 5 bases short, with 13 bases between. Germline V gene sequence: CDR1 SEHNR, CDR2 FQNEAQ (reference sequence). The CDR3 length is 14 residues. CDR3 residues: CASSFGGGGTEAFF. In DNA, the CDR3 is TGTGCCAGCAGCTTTGGAGGGGGAGGGACTGAAGCTTTCTTT.

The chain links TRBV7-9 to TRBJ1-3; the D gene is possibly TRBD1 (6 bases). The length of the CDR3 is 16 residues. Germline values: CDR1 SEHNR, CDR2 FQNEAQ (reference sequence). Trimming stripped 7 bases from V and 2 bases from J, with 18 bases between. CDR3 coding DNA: TGTGCCAGCAATGGGAGTAGGACAGCTACTGGAAACACCATATATTTT. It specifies CASNGSRTATGNTIYF.

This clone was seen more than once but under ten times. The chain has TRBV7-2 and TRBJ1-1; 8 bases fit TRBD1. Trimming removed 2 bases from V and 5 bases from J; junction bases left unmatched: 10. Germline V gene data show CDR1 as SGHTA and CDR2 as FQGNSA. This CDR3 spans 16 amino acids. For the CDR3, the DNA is TGTGCCAGCAGCTTATTCCCCAGGGGGCAGAAGACTGAAGCTTTCTTT. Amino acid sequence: CASSLFPRGQKTEAFF.

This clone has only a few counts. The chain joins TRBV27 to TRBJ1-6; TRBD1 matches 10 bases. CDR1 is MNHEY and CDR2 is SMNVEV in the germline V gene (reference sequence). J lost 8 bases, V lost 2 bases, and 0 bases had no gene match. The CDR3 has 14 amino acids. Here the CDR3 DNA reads TGTGCCAGCAGTTTAGGGACAGGGGATTCACCCCTCCACTTT. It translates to CASSLGTGDSPLHF.